This T cell receptor (beta chain) was obtained from a study of CD8+ T cells in alopecia areata. Whole-study findings and limits: Lesional scalp displayed greater clonality than normal scalp, most notably in alopecia totalis/universalis.

In regard to this clone: What it recognizes is unknown.

cDNA serving as the sequencing template came from extracted, reverse transcribed RNA. Some clones are missing from TCRdb's copy, which holds only in-frame ones; the method was immunoSEQ multiplex PCR. Among hundreds of thousands of clones listed, 67% were seen once. Deletions cut 4 bases from V and 1 base from J, with 10 bases between. Germline V CDR1 and CDR2: SQVTM, ANQGSEA. The CDR3 spans 13 residues. The source is a human donor with alopecia areata. Sequenced material: CD4+ T cells sorted from blood, taken at week 0. The rearrangement joins TRBV29-1 to TRBJ1-1; D possibly corresponds to TRBD1 (5 bases). CDR3 nucleotides: TGCAGCGTTGCGGGACTTCGGAACACTGAAGCTTTCTTT. Translation: CSVAGLRNTEAFF.